The present T cell receptor beta chain was sequenced within a study of blood T cell repertoires in COVID-19. CDR3 length: 14 amino acids. From germline, CDR1 is MNHEY and CDR2 SMNVEV (reference sequence). Trimming cost V 6 bases and J 10 bases, with 16 bases left between them. The method was immunoSEQ multiplex PCR; TCRdb's version includes in-frame clones alone and lacks a portion of them. The sample carries 90,000 to 150,000 clones, about 80% recorded once. The TCR was taken from an elderly woman with acute or convalescent COVID-19. What was sequenced was peripheral blood. This chain joins TRBV27 and TRBJ1-6, with D possibly TRBD1 on 5 matching bases. Written as DNA, the CDR3 is TGTGCCAGCAGCCTGTCGGGGGTAAACTCACCCCTCCACTTT. Translated: CASSLSGVNSPLHF.